Listed below are T cell receptor beta chains from one sample, sequenced in a study of blood T cell repertoires in COVID-19. Produced via immunoSEQ multiplex PCR; TCRdb's table is partial and in-frame only. The sample lists about 160,000 clones; 84% were seen once. Sequenced input: peripheral blood. These receptors were collected from a man aged 65 to 85 with acute or convalescent COVID-19. The CDR3 runs from the conserved cysteine through the conserved F or W. A D gene is named only where the DNA matches it firmly. The size field is filled for only some rows; it gives once, few, many or a size class.

D	length	size	J	V	DNA	CDR3
.	15	.	TRBJ2-3	TRBV7-2	TGTGCCAGCACCTTAGGGGGGGGGCGTTCAGATACGCAGTATTTT	CASTLGGGRSDTQYF
.	14	.	TRBJ2-2	TRBV7-3	TGTGCCAGCAGCTTAAAACAGATCACCGGGGAGCCGTTTTTT	CASSLKQITGEPFF
TRBD2	14	.	TRBJ2-3	TRBV3-1/TRBV3-2	TGTGCCAGCAGCCTGGGACTAGCGGCAGATACGCAGTATTTT	CASSLGLAADTQYF
.	14	.	TRBJ1-5	TRBV15	TGTGCCACCAGCAGAGATCGCAGGGGACAGCCCCAGCATTTT	CATSRDRRGQPQHF
TRBD1	17	once	TRBJ1-5	TRBV24-1	TGTGCCACCAGTGATGCTGGGACAGGGGGCTTCAATCAGCCCCAGCATTTT	CATSDAGTGGFNQPQHF
.	15	.	TRBJ2-2	TRBV5-6	TGTGCCAGCTGGGAGCGGGCTAAGAACACCGGGGAGCTGTTTTTT	CASWERAKNTGELFF
.	12	.	TRBJ1-5	TRBV6-5	TGTGCCAGCGGGCGCCCCAATCAGCCCCAGCATTTT	CASGRPNQPQHF
TRBD1	19	.	TRBJ2-6	TRBV28	TGTGCCAGCAGTTTCCCTCGGACAGGGACCTCCTCTGGGGCCAACGTCCTGACTTTC	CASSFPRTGTSSGANVLTF
TRBD1	14	.	TRBJ2-1	TRBV27	TGTGCCAGCAGTTTACAGGGGGCGTACAATGAGCAGTTCTTC	CASSLQGAYNEQFF
TRBD1	16	.	TRBJ2-1	TRBV25-1	TGTGCCAGCAGTGAAACCGGGACAGGGATCTACAATGAGCAGTTCTTC	CASSETGTGIYNEQFF
.	14	.	TRBJ1-2	TRBV3-1/TRBV3-2	TGTGCCAGCAGCCAAGATCTGCGGGGCGATGGCTACACCTTC	CASSQDLRGDGYTF
.	14	.	TRBJ1-4	TRBV2	TGTGCCAGCAGTGGGTGGCGGATTAATGAAAAACTGTTTTTT	CASSGWRINEKLFF
.	12	.	TRBJ1-1	TRBV18	TGTGCCAGCTCGCCAACAGGGCGGGAAGCTTTCTTT	CASSPTGREAFF